One sample yielded the 7 T cell receptor beta chains listed below, sequenced in a study of blood T cells in healthy people across ages. A J-beta primer mix and a sample-barcoded 5' primer were used in a second PCR of about 7 to 12 cycles. TCRdb passed the 5' RACE reads through MiXCR, listing each CDR3 protein once. The sample holds about 1.6 million distinct CDR3 sequences, roughly 32% seen once. Sequenced sample: blood. These receptor sequences come from a woman in her twenties or thirties in good health.

This clonotype was detected ten times or more. The J gene is TRBJ2-1, the V gene TRBV4-1, with D unresolved. This CDR3 is built from 17 residues. CDR1 and CDR2 (germline): MGHRA, YSYEKL. The germline V and J ends were trimmed by 2 bases and 1 base, with 15 bases remaining between them. The CDR3 sequence: CASSQSETGVSYNEQFF. DNA for the CDR3: TGCGCCAGCAGCCAATCCGAAACTGGGGTATCCTACAATGAGCAGTTCTTC.

This clonotype has a count of ten or more. The chain links TRBV9 to TRBJ2-3; D is possibly TRBD1 (6 bases). Between the trimmed V and J ends, which lost 5 bases and 0 bases, there was a span of 13 bases. The germline V gene encodes CDR1 SGDLS and CDR2 YYNGEE. The CDR3 sequence is 15 residues long. CDR3: CASSTQGFSTDTQYF. CDR3 DNA sequence: TGTGCCAGCAGTACCCAGGGGTTCAGCACAGATACGCAGTATTTT.

J is TRBJ2-5 and V is TRBV14; no definite D call. This CDR3 has 14 amino acids. Germline assignment: CDR1 SGHDN and CDR2 FVKESK. The V gene lost 5 bases and the J gene lost 2 bases, with 12 bases spanning the gap. CDR3 loop: CASSITADQETQYF. CDR3 nucleotides: TGTGCCAGCAGCATAACGGCCGATCAAGAGACCCAGTACTTC.

This clonotype showed up just a few times. The chain combines TRBV9 with TRBJ1-4; D not resolved. Per germline, CDR1 SGDLS and CDR2 YYNGEE. Trimming took 4 bases from V and 5 from J, leaving 12 bases between them. CDR3 length: 14 residues. The CDR3 coding sequence is TGTGCCAGCAGCCAAGGAGGAAGAAATGAAAAACTGTTTTTT. Translated, it gives CASSQGGRNEKLFF.

The chain joins TRBV7-3 to TRBJ1-2; 9 bases match TRBD1. Germline loops: CDR1 SGHTA, CDR2 FQGTGA. J lost 8 bases, V lost 5 bases, and 15 bases had no gene match. The CDR3 consists of 16 residues. CDR3 nucleotide sequence: TGTGCCAGCAGCCCTACAGGGGGCGCTTGGTATGACGGCTACACCTTC. Its translation: CASSPTGGAWYDGYTF.

This clonotype was seen ten or more times. This rearrangement joins TRBV7-2 to TRBJ2-4; D ambiguous. Per the germline V gene, CDR1 is SGHTA and CDR2 is FQGNSA. The CDR3 loop spans 14 amino acids. Trimming shortened V by 6 bases and J by 7 bases, and 16 bases separated the two germline ends. CDR3: CASRQVSGPNIQYF. The CDR3 DNA reads as TGTGCCAGCAGGCAAGTTAGTGGCCCTAACATTCAGTACTTC.

The chain joins TRBV20-1 to TRBJ2-7; no clear D. The germline CDR1 and CDR2 sequences are DFQATT and SNEGSKA (reference sequence). Trimming stripped 4 bases from V and 0 bases from J, with 7 bases between. This CDR3 region has 12 residues. The CDR3 here is CSAIALSYEQYF. The CDR3 DNA follows: TGCAGTGCTATCGCCCTCTCCTACGAGCAGTACTTC.